This T cell receptor (beta chain) is from a study of T cell responses to AZD1222 COVID-19 vaccine. Germline CDR1 MNHEY, CDR2 SVGAGI. Trimming stripped 2 bases from V and 4 bases from J, with 12 bases between. This CDR3 is 15 amino acids long. Turning to this clone: The antigen is undetermined.

General study results and limits: Baseline testing showed seropositivity in only 5 or 6 AZD1222 recipients.

Sequencing was performed with immunoSEQ multiplex PCR; in TCRdb, only in-frame clones are kept and a portion is missing. The sample comprises tens of thousands of clones, about nine tenths of which are singletons, and 9% to 10% rests with the top ten. V gene TRBV6-5 combines with J gene TRBJ1-5, with a possible D match to TRBD1 (5 bases). Sequenced material: peripheral blood, taken 28 days after the second dose of the MenACWY control vaccine. The clonotype comes from an adult who received the MenACWY meningococcal vaccine as a control. The CDR3 reads CASSYGAGTNQPQHF. The DNA of the CDR3 is TGTGCCAGCAGTTACGGGGCCGGGACGAATCAGCCCCAGCATTTT.